Presented here are 32 T cell receptor beta chains from one specimen sequenced in a study of T-cell memory formation after mild COVID-19. One entry per CDR3 protein results from TCRdb running MiXCR on the 5' RACE reads. The table shows about 270,000 distinct CDR3 sequences, with roughly 15% occurring only once. Sequenced input: PBMCs or a T cell subset sorted from them (not recorded which). All receptors derive from an adult woman who had mild COVID-19 (a few samples of this study predate the infection). Cell type and time point are not known.

This clonotype was observed a handful of times. The rearrangement uses TRBV7-8 and TRBJ1-6; tentatively, D is TRBD1 (6 bases). V was cut by 5 bases and J by 7 bases, with 15 bases left in between. The CDR3 length is 15 residues. Germline lookup yields CDR1 SGHVS and CDR2 FQNEAQ. This chain's CDR3 is CASSLQGQGNSPLHF. The CDR3 DNA follows: TGTGCCAGCAGCCTACAGGGTCAAGGCAATTCACCCCTCCACTTT.

This clonotype has only a few counts. The CDR3 loop is CASSQFPQHFAGGYTF. The CDR3 DNA reads as TGTGCCAGCAGCCAATTCCCCCAACACTTCGCGGGCGGCTACACCTTC. The chain is built from TRBV3-1 and TRBJ1-2; D not certain. The germline V gene encodes CDR1 LGHDT and CDR2 YNNKEL (reference sequence). CDR3 size: 16 residues. The ends were cut back, 2 bases at V and 8 bases at J, with 21 bases in the middle.

This clonotype occurred a few times. The gene calls are TRBV5-1 and TRBJ2-3, with 12 nucleotides matching TRBD2. The CDR3 consists of 16 residues. In germline, CDR1 is SGHRS, CDR2 YFSETQ. With V trimmed by 4 bases and J by 5 bases, 8 bases remained unmatched. CDR3: CASSLSSGLAGDTQYF. The CDR3 region has the DNA TGCGCCAGCAGCCTCTCCTCGGGACTAGCGGGAGATACGCAGTATTTT.

This clonotype appeared a few times. This chain links TRBV29-1 with TRBJ2-5; the D gene is possibly TRBD2 (7 bases). Per germline, CDR1 SQVTM and CDR2 ANQGSEA. V lost 7 bases and J lost 4, with 16 bases in between. This CDR3 contains 13 residues. The DNA for the CDR3 is TGCAGCGCAAGTCGAGGGGGGGGAGAGACCCAGTACTTC. This sequence encodes CSASRGGGETQYF.

This chain links TRBV5-1 with TRBJ1-4, with D unclear. Germline V gene lookup returns CDR1 SGHRS and CDR2 YFSETQ. The CDR3 is 14 residues long. Between the trimmed V and J ends, which lost 0 bases and 8 bases, there was a span of 11 bases. Here the CDR3 reads CASSLEGRGEKLFF. The CDR3 DNA follows: TGCGCCAGCAGCTTGGAAGGGAGAGGCGAAAAACTGTTTTTT.

This clonotype has a handful of counts. The chain joins TRBV12-3 or TRBV12-4 to TRBJ2-1, with 8 bases lining up with TRBD2. The ends lost 6 bases at V and 5 bases at J; junction bases unmatched: 9. This CDR3 has 15 amino acids. The CDR3: CASRAGTRGNNEQFF. In DNA, the CDR3 is TGTGCCAGCAGAGCGGGGACTAGGGGGAACAATGAGCAGTTCTTC.

In its sample, this clonotype was seen many times. The chain couples TRBV24-1 to TRBJ2-2; TRBD2 agrees at 10 bases. The CDR3 spans 16 residues. Trimming took 1 base from V and 5 from J; bases not matched to a gene: 3. Germline V gene sequence: CDR1 KGHDR, CDR2 SFDVKD. CDR3 coding DNA: TGTGCCACCAGTGATTTAGCGGGAGGGCCAACCGGGGAGCTGTTTTTT. Amino acids: CATSDLAGGPTGELFF.

This clonotype was seen only a few times. The chain couples TRBV29-1 to TRBJ1-6, with TRBD1 matching over 11 bases. The trim removed 6 bases at V and 8 bases at J, leaving 6 bases unmatched. Germline V gene sequence: CDR1 SQVTM, CDR2 ANQGSEA. The CDR3 runs to 14 residues. Here the CDR3 DNA reads TGCAGCGTATCGGACAGGGGGCCCGATTCACCCCTCCACTTT. Protein: CSVSDRGPDSPLHF.

The sample holds a few counts of this clonotype. The V gene is TRBV7-2, the J gene TRBJ2-1; TRBD1 agrees at 9 bases. Germline CDR1 reads SGHTA; CDR2 reads FQGNSA. The CDR3 runs 16 residues. V lost 4 bases, J lost 7 bases, and 11 bases stayed unmatched. CDR3 sequence reads: CASSSRGGTGRNEQFF. CDR3 sequence (DNA): TGTGCCAGCAGCTCAAGGGGGGGGACAGGGCGAAATGAGCAGTTCTTC. Drawing the rest from reference TRBV7-2 and TRBJ2-1, the complete variable domain is GAGVSQSPSNKVTEKGKDVELRCDPISGHTALYWYRQSLGQGLEFLIYFQGNSAPDKSGLPSDRFSAERTGGSVSTLTIQRTQQEDSAVYLCASSSRGGTGRNEQFFGPGTRLTVL.

The rearrangement uses TRBV29-1 and TRBJ2-7; D perhaps matches TRBD2 (6 bases). The CDR3 spans 12 residues. Germline V gene data show CDR1 as SQVTM and CDR2 as ANQGSEA. With 5 bases removed from V and 3 bases from J, the gap between germline ends came to 11 bases. Here the CDR3 DNA reads TGCAGCGTTATAAGGGGAGGCTACGAGCAGTACTTC. This sequence encodes CSVIRGGYEQYF.

Ten or more counts support this clonotype. The V gene is TRBV11-2, the J gene TRBJ2-7; 8 bases agree with TRBD1. V was pared by 3 bases and J by 6 bases, with 7 bases of the junction left unmatched. The CDR3 spans 14 residues. CDR1 is SGHAT and CDR2 is FQNNGV in the germline V gene. CDR3 in DNA: TGTGCCAGCAGCTTCGGACAGGGCCCAAGCGAGCAGTACTTC. It codes for CASSFGQGPSEQYF.

This clonotype showed up just a few times. V usage is TRBV5-1 and J usage is TRBJ1-1; possibly TRBD1 for D (6 bases). The germline V gene has CDR1 SGHRS and CDR2 YFSETQ. The CDR3 consists of 15 residues. V gave up 0 bases and J gave up 0 bases, with 9 bases separating them. The CDR3 region is CASSLDGQLNTEAFF. CDR3 nucleotides: TGCGCCAGCAGCTTGGATGGACAGCTGAACACTGAAGCTTTCTTT.

The chain links TRBV5-1 to TRBJ2-7; 11 bases are shared with TRBD2. Trimming at V came to 6 bases and at J to 3 bases, leaving 5 bases not matched to a gene. The germline gives CDR1 SGHRS, CDR2 YFSETQ. The CDR3 is made up of 14 amino acids. This CDR3 reads CASTDTSGSYEQYF. The CDR3 nucleotides read TGCGCCAGCACCGATACTAGCGGGAGCTACGAGCAGTACTTC.

This clonotype was recorded many times. The chain combines TRBV14 with TRBJ1-2; D may be TRBD1 (6 bases). The CDR3 length is 13 residues. Trimming pared 3 bases from V and 2 bases from J, leaving 7 bases between. Germline CDR1 is SGHDN and CDR2 is FVKESK. The CDR3 protein is CASSQDRNYGYTF. The CDR3 coding sequence is TGTGCCAGCAGCCAGGACAGAAACTATGGCTACACCTTC.

The V and J genes are TRBV19 and TRBJ1-5; D uncertain. V dropped 3 bases and J dropped 1 base, with 13 bases sitting between them. Germline V gene lookup returns CDR1 LNHDA and CDR2 SQIVND (reference sequence). The CDR3 sequence is 16 residues long. The CDR3 DNA reads TGTGCCAGTAGTATTGGACGGAAGTTGAGCAATCAGCCCCAGCATTTT. Protein product: CASSIGRKLSNQPQHF.

The table lists this clonotype with a few counts. This chain joins TRBV30 and TRBJ2-3, with 8 bases that match TRBD2. CDR1 and CDR2 (germline): GTSNPN, SVGIG (reference sequence). The CDR3 is made up of 14 amino acids. V shed 4 bases, J shed 0 bases, and the junction held 3 bases outside the gene matches. In DNA form, the CDR3 reads TGTGCCTGGACGCGGGGGGTTAGCACAGATACGCAGTATTTT. Translating gives CAWTRGVSTDTQYF.

The chain employs TRBV9 and TRBJ2-7; TRBD2 agrees at 11 bases. J was trimmed by 2 bases and V by 2 bases; bases with no gene match: 6. The CDR3 is made up of 16 amino acids. Germline CDR1 is SGDLS and CDR2 is YYNGEE. In DNA, the CDR3 is TGTGCCAGCAGCGTTATGACTAGCGGGGAACCCTACGAGCAGTACTTC. It codes for CASSVMTSGEPYEQYF.

The chain carries TRBV6-2 or TRBV6-3 and TRBJ1-2; a weak D match, TRBD1 (5 bases). Germline V gene lookup returns CDR1 MNHEY and CDR2 SVGEGT. V was shortened by 8 bases and J by 5 bases, with 18 bases between the two germline ends. The CDR3 contains 14 residues. The CDR3 region is CASGRDPGQYGYTF. The CDR3 nucleotides are TGTGCCAGCGGCCGGGACCCGGGGCAGTATGGCTACACCTTC.

This clonotype has more than one count but fewer than ten. This chain uses TRBV4-1 with TRBJ1-1, with 9 bases matching TRBD1. From germline, CDR1 is MGHRA and CDR2 YSYEKL. The CDR3 length is 15 residues. Trimming took 5 bases from V and 2 from J; bases not matched to a gene: 6. The CDR3 reads CASSAGQGSNTEAFF. CDR3 DNA sequence: TGCGCCAGCAGCGCAGGACAGGGGTCTAACACTGAAGCTTTCTTT.

The chain carries TRBV12-3 or TRBV12-4 and TRBJ2-7, with a weak D call TRBD1 (5 bases). The V end lost 6 bases, the J end lost 3 bases, and 24 bases lay between the germline ends. This CDR3 is built from 17 residues. CDR3 sequence (DNA): TGTGCCAGCAGCCTTAACACAGGACAACAGACGATCTACGAGCAGTACTTC. The encoded protein is CASSLNTGQQTIYEQYF.

This clonotype has a handful of counts. V is TRBV20-1 and J is TRBJ1-2; 8 bases agree with TRBD1. There are 14 residues in the CDR3. V was clipped by 5 bases and J by 2 bases; unmatched bases: 7. In germline, CDR1 is DFQATT, CDR2 SNEGSKA (reference sequence). The CDR3 protein is CSADKTGANYGYTF. Here the CDR3 DNA reads TGCAGTGCTGATAAGACAGGGGCGAACTATGGCTACACCTTC.

This clonotype was seen ten or more times. This chain connects TRBV5-1 to TRBJ2-3; D gene uncertain. The CDR3 is made up of 12 amino acids. Trimming took 2 bases from V and 3 from J, leaving 4 bases between them. The germline V gene encodes CDR1 SGHRS and CDR2 YFSETQ. CDR3 protein: CASSFQTDTQYF. The CDR3 nucleotides read TGCGCCAGCAGCTTTCAAACAGATACGCAGTATTTT.

The chain joins TRBV25-1 to TRBJ2-5; D possibly corresponds to TRBD1 (5 bases). The CDR3 sequence is 15 residues long. V was shortened by 2 bases and J by 5 bases, with 15 bases between the two germline ends. Germline CDR1 is MGHDK and CDR2 is SYGVNS. The CDR3 sequence is CASSEVGRVRETQYF. CDR3 DNA: TGTGCCAGCAGTGAAGTGGGCAGGGTGAGGGAGACCCAGTACTTC. The full variable domain, completed using reference TRBV25-1 and TRBJ2-5, is EADIYQTPRYLVIGTGKKITLECSQTMGHDKMYWYQQDPGMELHLIHYSYGVNSTEKGDLSSESTVSRIRTEHFPLTLESARPSHTSQYLCASSEVGRVRETQYFGPGTRLLVL.

This clonotype was observed a few times. The rearrangement links TRBV7-9 to TRBJ2-3, with TRBD2 matching over 7 bases. V lost 0 bases, J lost 10 bases, and 4 bases stayed unmatched. This CDR3 contains 13 residues. CDR1 and CDR2 (germline): SEHNR, FQNEAQ (reference sequence). The CDR3 region is CASSLALADPQYF. CDR3 in DNA: TGTGCCAGCAGCTTAGCCCTAGCGGACCCGCAGTATTTT.

This clonotype has only a few counts. The rearrangement links TRBV7-9 to TRBJ2-1; 9 bases agree with TRBD2. J lost 10 bases, V lost 5 bases, and 15 bases had no gene match. Per germline, CDR1 SEHNR and CDR2 FQNEAQ (reference sequence). This CDR3 is 16 amino acids long. CDR3 sequence: CASSPHPAGGPGEQFF. The CDR3 DNA sequence: TGTGCCAGCAGCCCCCACCCGGCGGGAGGGCCAGGCGAGCAGTTCTTC.

The chain carries TRBV6-1 and TRBJ1-1; possible D gene TRBD1, 6 bases. This CDR3 is 15 amino acids long. The V end was cut by 4 bases, the J end by 1 base, with 13 bases between. Germline V gene data show CDR1 as MNHNS and CDR2 as SASEGT. CDR3 protein: CASSVNLGGNTEAFF. CDR3 coding DNA: TGTGCCAGCAGTGTAAATCTAGGGGGGAACACTGAAGCTTTCTTT.

This clonotype has a count of ten or more. This chain connects TRBV29-1 to TRBJ1-1; 7 bases match TRBD1. Germline-derived CDR1 and CDR2 are SQVTM and ANQGSEA. The CDR3 spans 13 residues. V lost 7 bases to trimming and J lost 0 bases; unmatched junction nucleotides: 5. The DNA for the CDR3 is TGCAGCGCGTCGACAGGGATGAACACTGAAGCTTTCTTT. Amino acids: CSASTGMNTEAFF.

The V and J genes are TRBV5-1 and TRBJ2-5, with D possibly matching TRBD1 (5 bases). The V end lost 1 base, the J end lost 3 bases, and 7 bases lay between the germline ends. The CDR3 contains 13 residues. Germline V gene sequence: CDR1 SGHRS, CDR2 YFSETQ. The CDR3 sequence: CASSLLGEETQYF. As DNA, the CDR3 is TGCGCCAGCAGCTTGCTAGGGGAAGAGACCCAGTACTTC.

Only a few counts were recorded for this clonotype. The chain couples TRBV7-6 to TRBJ2-5, with 11 bases lining up with TRBD1. This CDR3 is 15 amino acids long. Trimming removed 4 bases from V and 4 bases from J; junction bases left unmatched: 5. The germline V gene encodes CDR1 SGHVS and CDR2 FNYEAQ. DNA of the CDR3: TGTGCCAGCAGCTACCGGGACAGGGGGGGAGAGACCCAGTACTTC. This gives the protein CASSYRDRGGETQYF.

This clonotype was seen a few times. J is TRBJ2-1 and V is TRBV6-2 or TRBV6-3; 7 bases are a match to TRBD2. Germline loops: CDR1 MNHEY, CDR2 SVGEGT. CDR3 length: 15 amino acids. Losses at the gene ends were 6 bases for V and 9 bases for J; bases not matched to a gene: 14. Here the CDR3 reads CASSLGSGSRGEQFF. The CDR3 DNA follows: TGTGCCAGCAGCCTTGGTAGCGGGTCTAGGGGTGAGCAGTTCTTC.

This clonotype was seen more than once but under ten times. V usage is TRBV12-3 or TRBV12-4 and J usage is TRBJ1-6, with D tentatively TRBD1 (5 bases). V gave up 6 bases and J gave up 6 bases, with 15 bases separating them. The CDR3 sequence is 15 residues long. DNA for the CDR3: TGTGCCAGCAGCCAGGGCTCGACCGGTAATTCACCCCTCCACTTT. This sequence encodes CASSQGSTGNSPLHF.

This clonotype was detected many times. The chain employs TRBV15 and TRBJ2-3; D possibly corresponds to TRBD2 (6 bases). The CDR3 loop spans 17 amino acids. Trimming pared 0 bases from V and 5 bases from J, leaving 18 bases between. Germline CDR1 and CDR2: LNHNV and YYDKDF (reference sequence). CDR3: CATSRDNIAEGRDTQYF. DNA of the CDR3: TGTGCCACCAGCAGAGATAACATAGCGGAGGGAAGAGATACGCAGTATTTT.